A single sample gave rise to the 28 T cell receptor beta chains below, sequenced in a study of blood T cell repertoires in COVID-19. Method: immunoSEQ multiplex PCR; TCRdb's copy keeps in-frame clones and lacks some. The sample carries approximately 220,000 clones, 75% to 90% recorded once. Sequencing used PBMCs or T cells enriched from blood (not recorded which). The receptors come from a woman between 18 and 30 years old in a cohort exposed to, infected with or recovered from COVID-19 (not recorded which).

The rearrangement uses TRBV28 and TRBJ1-5, with D unresolved. Germline V lookup: CDR1 MDHEN, CDR2 SYDVKM. The V end lost 5 bases, the J end lost 3 bases, and 11 bases lay between the germline ends. The CDR3 is made up of 14 amino acids. The CDR3 protein is CASSPWSLNQPQHF. The CDR3 bases are TGTGCCAGCAGTCCTTGGAGCCTCAATCAGCCCCAGCATTTT. The whole variable domain, filled in from reference TRBV28 and TRBJ1-5, reads DVKVTQSSRYLVKRTGEKVFLECVQDMDHENMFWYRQDPGLGLRLIYFSYDVKMKEKGDIPEGYSVSREKKERFSLILESASTNQTSMYLCASSPWSLNQPQHFGDGTRLSIL.

CDR3 loop: CATGGEGYTF. The CDR3 DNA is TGTGCCACAGGGGGCGAGGGCTACACCTTC. The chain recombines TRBV7-9 with TRBJ1-2; 8 bases agree with TRBD1. The length of the CDR3 is 10 residues. V was clipped by 10 bases and J by 8 bases; unmatched bases: 3. In germline, CDR1 is SEHNR, CDR2 FQNEAQ (reference sequence).

This clone counts as medium-sized. This chain uses TRBV6-5 with TRBJ2-2, with 11 bases lining up with TRBD2. CDR3 length: 14 amino acids. Looked up from germline, CDR1 is MNHEY and CDR2 is SVGAGI. The V and J ends lost 6 bases and 8 bases, in that order; junction bases with no gene match: 5. The CDR3 DNA is TGTGCCAGCAGCGGACTAGCGGGTTCTGGGGAGCTGTTTTTT. It translates to CASSGLAGSGELFF.

This clone was seen a single time. The CDR3 bases are TGCGCCAGCGGGGTCGGGACTCTCGAGACCCAGTACTTC. Its translation: CASGVGTLETQYF. The rearrangement uses TRBV10-2 and TRBJ2-5, with a weak D call TRBD2 (6 bases). The germline V gene has CDR1 WSHSY and CDR2 SAAADI. The CDR3 runs to 13 residues. V was clipped by 8 bases and J by 5 bases, with 15 bases between them.

The chain has TRBV9 and TRBJ1-1; a possible D gene is TRBD1 (6 bases). Deletions cut 4 bases from V and 7 bases from J, with 17 bases between. Germline V gene sequence: CDR1 SGDLS, CDR2 YYNGEE. This CDR3 has 14 residues. The CDR3, as DNA: TGTGCCAGCAGCCCGTTTGGGGGCCACAGTGAAGCTTTCTTT. Its protein is CASSPFGGHSEAFF.

V usage is TRBV6-5 and J usage is TRBJ2-1, with 13 nucleotides matching TRBD2. Trimming cost V 8 bases and J 8 bases; bases outside gene matches: 3. The CDR3 contains 13 residues. CDR1 MNHEY and CDR2 SVGAGI come from the germline V gene. The CDR3 spells CASGGTSGDEQFF. CDR3 DNA: TGTGCCAGCGGGGGGACTAGCGGGGATGAGCAGTTCTTC.

The chain employs TRBV30 and TRBJ2-1, with 8 bases that match TRBD1. This CDR3 comprises 16 residues. The junction had 5 bases not matched to a gene; V was cut back by 1 base and J by 0 bases. CDR1 is GTSNPN and CDR2 is SVGIG in the germline V gene (reference sequence). The CDR3 DNA follows: TGTGCCTGGAGTGGGCCCGGGACAGGCTCCTACAATGAGCAGTTCTTC. Encoded protein: CAWSGPGTGSYNEQFF.

V and J are TRBV18 and TRBJ2-1; 10 nucleotides line up with TRBD2. Trimming took 3 bases from V and 6 from J; bases not matched to a gene: 2. CDR3 length: 14 amino acids. The germline V gene encodes CDR1 KGHSH and CDR2 LQKENI. The CDR3 loop is CASSPGTSVNEQFF. The CDR3, as DNA: TGTGCCAGCTCACCCGGGACTAGCGTCAATGAGCAGTTCTTC.

The DNA of the CDR3 is TGTGCCAGCAGCTTCTCTGGGAGAGGGCACTATGGCTACACCTTC. Its translation: CASSFSGRGHYGYTF. The V gene is TRBV6-5, the J gene TRBJ1-2; D not resolved. The ends were cut back, 6 bases at V and 3 bases at J, with 17 bases in the middle. CDR1 and CDR2 (germline): MNHEY, SVGAGI. This CDR3 has 15 residues.

The chain has TRBV7-9 and TRBJ1-2, with D maybe TRBD1 (5 bases). The germline V and J ends were trimmed by 2 bases and 5 bases, with 18 bases remaining between them. The CDR3 extends over 16 amino acids. CDR1 and CDR2 from the germline V gene are SEHNR and FQNEAQ (reference sequence). DNA for the CDR3: TGTGCCAGCAGCTTATCAGCTACCTCCCGGACATATGGCTACACCTTC. Its protein product is CASSLSATSRTYGYTF.

V usage is TRBV7-9 and J usage is TRBJ2-2, with no clear D. The V gene's germline CDR1 is SEHNR and CDR2 FQNEAQ (reference sequence). The germline V and J ends were trimmed by 2 bases and 2 bases, with 6 bases remaining between them. CDR3 length: 14 residues. CDR3 nucleotide sequence: TGTGCCAGCAGCTTATCACAAAACACCGGGGAGCTGTTTTTT. It codes for CASSLSQNTGELFF. Variable domain in full (rest from reference TRBV7-9 and TRBJ2-2): DTGVSQNPRHKITKRGQNVTFRCDPISEHNRLYWYRQTLGQGPEFLTYFQNEAQLEKSRLLSDRFSAERPKGSFSTLEIQRTEQGDSAMYLCASSLSQNTGELFFGEGSRLTVL.

This clone was counted a single time. The genes are TRBV5-1 and TRBJ2-1; TRBD2 aligns across 8 bases. From germline, CDR1 is SGHRS and CDR2 YFSETQ. V lost 4 bases to trimming and J lost 6 bases; unmatched junction nucleotides: 12. CDR3 length: 16 amino acids. The CDR3 nucleotides are TGCGCCAGCAGCGCCGGGACTAGTTTCCCACTCAATGAGCAGTTCTTC. This gives the protein CASSAGTSFPLNEQFF.

This chain uses TRBV29-1 with TRBJ2-7; TRBD1 aligns across 10 bases. Trimming at V came to 8 bases and at J to 6 bases, leaving 10 bases not matched to a gene. The CDR3 is made up of 13 amino acids. Germline values: CDR1 SQVTM, CDR2 ANQGSEA. The chain's CDR3 is CSTRWDRGGEQYF. CDR3 coding DNA: TGCAGCACCCGGTGGGACAGGGGAGGCGAGCAGTACTTC.

This clone has just one count. V usage is TRBV27 and J usage is TRBJ1-6; 7 nucleotides match TRBD1. In germline, CDR1 is MNHEY, CDR2 SMNVEV (reference sequence). V lost 7 bases to trimming and J lost 3 bases; unmatched junction nucleotides: 6. The CDR3 loop spans 15 amino acids. The CDR3: CASNRGGYYNSPLHF. The CDR3 bases are TGTGCCAGCAATAGAGGGGGCTACTATAATTCACCCCTCCACTTT.

The rearrangement links TRBV7-8 to TRBJ1-4, with D possibly matching TRBD1 (5 bases). The CDR3 is made up of 15 amino acids. The V gene's germline CDR1 is SGHVS and CDR2 FQNEAQ. Trimming took 6 bases from V and 3 from J, leaving 14 bases between them. CDR3 sequence (DNA): TGTGCCAGCAGGGACCAGGGAGGAGCTAATGAAAAACTGTTTTTT. This gives the protein CASRDQGGANEKLFF.

The sample holds a few counts of this clone. The genes are TRBV19 and TRBJ1-6; 10 nucleotides agree with TRBD1. Germline-derived CDR1 and CDR2 are LNHDA and SQIVND (reference sequence). The CDR3 extends over 13 amino acids. With 5 bases clipped from V and 10 bases from J, the junction kept 2 bases outside the gene matches. This CDR3 is CASSEDRGSPLHF. CDR3 sequence (DNA): TGTGCCAGTAGTGAGGACAGGGGGTCACCCCTCCACTTT.

This chain connects TRBV5-6 to TRBJ2-1; 9 bases are a match to TRBD2. CDR1 and CDR2 from the germline V gene are SGHDT and YYEEEE. Trimming at V came to 6 bases and at J to 5 bases, leaving 6 bases not matched to a gene. This CDR3 is built from 14 residues. The CDR3 loop reads CASTVSGSHNEQFF. The CDR3 coding sequence is TGTGCCAGCACCGTTAGCGGGAGCCACAATGAGCAGTTCTTC.

The chain links TRBV4-1 to TRBJ1-2; TRBD1 matches 8 bases. CDR1 MGHRA and CDR2 YSYEKL come from the germline V gene. Trimming at V came to 1 base and at J to 3 bases, leaving 13 bases not matched to a gene. The CDR3 has 18 amino acids. The CDR3 DNA is TGCGCCAGCAGCCAAGCTGGAGGACAGGGTCCTTTTTACTATGGCTACACCTTC. Encoded protein: CASSQAGGQGPFYYGYTF.

The chain combines TRBV11-2 with TRBJ1-4; 7 nucleotides match TRBD1. The CDR3 is 14 amino acids. Germline V gives CDR1 SGHAT, CDR2 FQNNGV. The junction had 5 bases not matched to a gene; V was cut back by 6 bases and J by 4 bases. CDR3 in DNA: TGTGCCAGCAGACAACAGGGGCGTAATGAAAAACTGTTTTTT. Translation gives CASRQQGRNEKLFF.

The chain employs TRBV5-1 and TRBJ2-1, with 9 positions matching TRBD2. Per germline, CDR1 SGHRS and CDR2 YFSETQ. The CDR3 totals 17 residues. Trimming at V came to 3 bases and at J to 0 bases, leaving 7 bases not matched to a gene. CDR3 residues: CASSSYHSGSSYNEQFF. Here the CDR3 DNA reads TGCGCCAGCAGCTCCTACCATAGCGGGAGCTCCTACAATGAGCAGTTCTTC.

This clone was counted a few times. The chain recombines TRBV7-9 with TRBJ1-1; 8 positions match TRBD1. CDR3 length equals 14 residues. V lost 6 bases to trimming and J lost 4 bases; unmatched junction nucleotides: 7. The germline V gene has CDR1 SEHNR and CDR2 FQNEAQ (reference sequence). The CDR3 DNA follows: TGTGCCAGCAGTCCCTCAGGGGGCCTCACTGAAGCTTTCTTT. It yields the protein CASSPSGGLTEAFF.

This chain connects TRBV5-1 to TRBJ2-4; 7 positions agree with TRBD1. The CDR3 has 14 residues. The V gene's germline CDR1 is SGHRS and CDR2 YFSETQ. V was pared by 0 bases and J by 8 bases, with 5 bases of the junction left unmatched. The CDR3 region is CASSLGDRDDIQYF. CDR3 coding DNA: TGCGCCAGCAGCTTGGGTGACAGGGATGACATTCAGTACTTC.

The chain joins TRBV27 to TRBJ2-1; D is unclear. Germline loops: CDR1 MNHEY, CDR2 SMNVEV (reference sequence). The CDR3 loop spans 13 amino acids. V lost 2 bases and J lost 4, with 6 bases in between. CDR3 loop: CASSLVAYNEQFF. CDR3 DNA sequence: TGTGCCAGCAGTTTAGTGGCATACAATGAGCAGTTCTTC.

The chain recombines TRBV7-6 with TRBJ1-1; D is perhaps TRBD1 (5 bases). Germline V lookup: CDR1 SGHVS, CDR2 FNYEAQ. Deletions cut 5 bases from V and 1 base from J, with 11 bases between. CDR3 length equals 14 residues. CDR3 protein: CASSPWTQNTEAFF. The CDR3 region has the DNA TGTGCCAGCAGCCCTTGGACACAGAACACTGAAGCTTTCTTT.

The CDR3 bases are TGTGCCAGCAGTGGGGACACTACAGGAGATACGCAGTATTTT. It yields the protein CASSGDTTGDTQYF. This rearrangement joins TRBV25-1 to TRBJ2-3, with D tentatively TRBD1 (6 bases). V lost 4 bases, J lost 5 bases, and 13 bases lay in between. The CDR3 extends over 14 amino acids. In germline, CDR1 is MGHDK, CDR2 SYGVNS.

V is TRBV30 and J is TRBJ2-1, with 11 bases fitting TRBD2. This CDR3 contains 15 residues. The J segment lost 15 bases and the V segment lost 0 bases, leaving 13 bases of the junction unmatched. The germline CDR1 and CDR2 sequences are GTSNPN and SVGIG (reference sequence). CDR3 nucleotide sequence: TGTGCCTGGAGTGTACGCACTAGCGGGAGCCGGGGTACGTTCTTC. It codes for CAWSVRTSGSRGTFF.

The J gene is TRBJ1-5, the V gene TRBV4-1, with TRBD1 as a possible D gene (5 bases). Trimming left V 5 bases short and J 6 bases short, with 20 bases between. The germline V gene encodes CDR1 MGHRA and CDR2 YSYEKL. The CDR3 is 16 residues long. CDR3 protein: CASSNSEGWEVQPQHF. CDR3 DNA: TGCGCCAGCAGCAATTCCGAGGGGTGGGAGGTTCAGCCCCAGCATTTT.

V usage is TRBV19 and J usage is TRBJ1-4; 7 bases agree with TRBD1. With V trimmed by 3 bases and J by 1 base, 5 bases remained unmatched. The CDR3 consists of 16 residues. The germline CDR1 and CDR2 sequences are LNHDA and SQIVND (reference sequence). In DNA form, the CDR3 reads TGTGCCAGTAGTATGGCCAGGGGGGTAACTAATGAAAAACTGTTTTTT. It translates to CASSMARGVTNEKLFF.